The 6 T cell receptor beta chains below were found in one sample sequenced in a study of blood T cell repertoires in COVID-19. This table comes from immunoSEQ multiplex PCR, and its TCRdb copy is limited to in-frame clones, with some not included. This table has about 140,000 clones, 88% appearing once. Sample: peripheral blood. These receptors all stem from a man in his 60s with active or convalescent COVID-19.

The chain joins TRBV6-1 to TRBJ2-7; D gene unclear. CDR3 size: 12 residues. V was trimmed by 2 bases and J by 3 bases, leaving 5 bases between them. Germline CDR1 MNHNS, CDR2 SASEGT. The CDR3 DNA sequence: TGTGCCAGCAGTGAATCCTACTACGAGCAGTACTTC. Protein: CASSESYYEQYF.

V usage is TRBV6-5 and J usage is TRBJ1-1; D gene uncertain. Germline lookup yields CDR1 MNHEY and CDR2 SVGAGI. This CDR3 region has 13 residues. V was clipped by 4 bases and J by 8 bases, with 14 bases between them. CDR3: CASSFRLGVEAFF. DNA of the CDR3: TGTGCCAGCAGTTTCCGGCTCGGGGTGGAAGCTTTCTTT.

The chain uses TRBV29-1 and TRBJ1-2, with TRBD1 matching 9 bases. The length of the CDR3 is 13 residues. Germline V lookup: CDR1 SQVTM, CDR2 ANQGSEA. The V gene end was trimmed by 7 bases and the J gene end by 7 bases; junction bases not matched to a gene: 10. In nucleotides, the CDR3 is TGCAGCGCCCCGGGACAGGGAAAGAGTGGCTACACCTTC. Residues: CSAPGQGKSGYTF.

J is TRBJ1-5 and V is TRBV25-1; D gene ambiguous. V was pared by 6 bases and J by 4 bases, with 7 bases between. Germline V gene data show CDR1 as MGHDK and CDR2 as SYGVNS. The CDR3 is 12 amino acids. The CDR3 spells CASRRGNQPQHF. The CDR3 coding sequence is TGTGCCAGCAGGCGGGGAAATCAGCCCCAGCATTTT. Full variable domain (missing parts from reference TRBV25-1 and TRBJ1-5): EADIYQTPRYLVIGTGKKITLECSQTMGHDKMYWYQQDPGMELHLIHYSYGVNSTEKGDLSSESTVSRIRTEHFPLTLESARPSHTSQYLCASRRGNQPQHFGDGTRLSIL.

V is TRBV7-6 and J is TRBJ2-6, with 8 bases identical to TRBD1. The germline CDR1 and CDR2 sequences are SGHVS and FNYEAQ. V dropped 0 bases and J dropped 4; count of bases not matched to a gene: 17. This CDR3 spans 21 amino acids. In DNA form, the CDR3 reads TGTGCCAGCAGCTTAGCGCCTTGGGGTGTGCAGGGGGCGCGAGGGGCCAACGTCCTGACTTTC. Translated, it gives CASSLAPWGVQGARGANVLTF.

This clone was counted once. The chain combines TRBV7-3 with TRBJ2-2; D ambiguous. With 2 bases removed from V and 0 bases from J, the gap between germline ends came to 7 bases. The length of the CDR3 is 15 residues. The germline gives CDR1 SGHTA, CDR2 FQGTGA. CDR3 residues: CASSLGTANTGELFF. DNA for the CDR3: TGTGCCAGCAGCTTAGGTACTGCGAACACCGGGGAGCTGTTTTTT. Supplemented by reference TRBV7-3 and TRBJ2-2, the full variable domain reads GAGVSQTPSNKVTEKGKYVELRCDPISGHTALYWYRQSLGQGPEFLIYFQGTGAADDSGLPNDRFFAVRPEGSVSTLKIQRTERGDSAVYLCASSLGTANTGELFFGEGSRLTVL.